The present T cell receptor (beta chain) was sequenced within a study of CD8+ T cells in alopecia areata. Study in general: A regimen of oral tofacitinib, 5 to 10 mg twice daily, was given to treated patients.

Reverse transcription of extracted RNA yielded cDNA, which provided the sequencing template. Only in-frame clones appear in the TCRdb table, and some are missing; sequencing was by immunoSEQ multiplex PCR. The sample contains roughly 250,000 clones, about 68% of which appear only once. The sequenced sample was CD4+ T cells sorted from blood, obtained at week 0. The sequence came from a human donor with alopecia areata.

CDR3 sequence: CASSQESRQGAGAPLHF. CDR3 nucleotides: TGCGCCAGCAGCCAAGAATCCCGCCAGGGGGCGGGTGCACCCCTCCACTTT. The chain combines TRBV4-1 with TRBJ1-6; 8 positions agree with TRBD1. The CDR3 contains 17 residues. Germline CDR1 is MGHRA and CDR2 is YSYEKL. V lost 0 bases, J lost 11 bases, and 12 bases stayed unmatched.